The present T cell receptor beta chain was sequenced within a study of shared T cell receptors in the human thymus. This table comes from immunoSEQ multiplex PCR, and its TCRdb copy is limited to in-frame clones, with some not included. The data show 720,000 or so clones, over 75% seen once. CDR3 length: 18 amino acids. With 3 bases clipped from V and 7 bases from J, the junction kept 17 bases outside the gene matches. The V gene's germline CDR1 is GTSNPN and CDR2 SVGIG (reference sequence). These same records also appear under a second study, on human thymus T cells. That source notes: Highly overlapping thymic repertoires in unrelated individuals were reported by related research.

The origin of this receptor is a girl less than two years old with a congenital heart defect. This sequence joins TRBV30 and TRBJ2-2, with 10 bases identical to TRBD2. The sample comprised thymocytes. CDR3 in amino acids: CAWRDSNKRGGPNGELFF. The CDR3 DNA follows: TGTGCCTGGAGAGATTCGAACAAGCGGGGGGGTCCGAACGGGGAGCTGTTTTTT.